This entry concerns a single T cell receptor beta chain. The data were taken from a study of blood T cell repertoires in COVID-19. Study as a whole: There were acute and convalescent COVID-19 samples, and they came from the United States, Italy and Spain.

Those enrolled, adults aged roughly 18 to 100 years, came from 24 US areas. V lost 0 bases and J lost 5, with 17 bases in between. CDR1 and CDR2 from the germline V gene are SGHKS and YYEKEE (reference sequence). The CDR3 contains 16 residues. TCRdb's table, derived via immunoSEQ multiplex PCR, lists solely in-frame clones and lacks some. Seen here are about 470,000 clones, around 90% observed once, and the top ten hold roughly 0.7%. The material sequenced was PBMCs or T cells enriched from blood (not recorded which). The receptor was derived from a woman under 30 who had recovered from COVID-19. The V call is TRBV5-5, the J call TRBJ1-1; no reliable D call. The CDR3 protein is CASSLVRGDGWTEAFF. The CDR3 nucleotides read TGTGCCAGCAGCTTGGTGCGCGGGGATGGATGGACTGAAGCTTTCTTT.